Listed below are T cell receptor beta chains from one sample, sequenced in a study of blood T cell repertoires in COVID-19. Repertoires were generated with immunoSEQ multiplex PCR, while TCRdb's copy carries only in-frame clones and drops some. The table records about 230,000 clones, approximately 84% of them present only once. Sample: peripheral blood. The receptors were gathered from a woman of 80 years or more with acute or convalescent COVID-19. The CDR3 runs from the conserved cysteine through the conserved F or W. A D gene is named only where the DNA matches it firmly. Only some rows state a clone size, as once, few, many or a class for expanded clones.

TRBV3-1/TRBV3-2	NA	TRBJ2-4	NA	TGTGCCAGCAGCCAAGGTTACCTCCGGGCCAAAAACATTCAGTACTTC	CASSQGYLRAKNIQYF
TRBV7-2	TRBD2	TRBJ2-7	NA	TGTGCCAGCAGCTTAGCCGTTAGCGGGGGTCGTAGCTCCTACGAGCAGTACTTC	CASSLAVSGGRSSYEQYF
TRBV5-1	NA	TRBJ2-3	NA	TGCGCCAGCAGCTTTGGACGGGATCTAACAGATACGCAGTATTTT	CASSFGRDLTDTQYF
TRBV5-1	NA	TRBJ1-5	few	TGCGCCAGCAGCTCCGAACAGGGTGGGCAGCCCCAGCATTTT	CASSSEQGGQPQHF
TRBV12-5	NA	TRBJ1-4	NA	TGTGCTAGTGGCACGAGCGGGAGCGCCCGGGAGAAACTGTTTTTT	CASGTSGSAREKLFF
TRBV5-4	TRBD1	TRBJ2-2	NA	TGTGCCAGCAGCTCTCCGGCAGGGGGCACCGGGGAGCTGTTTTTT	CASSSPAGGTGELFF
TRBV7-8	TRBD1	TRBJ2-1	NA	TGTGCCAGCAGCTTTTTGACAGGGACGCTGGGGAGAGAGCAGTTCTTC	CASSFLTGTLGREQFF
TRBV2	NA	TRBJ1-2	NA	TGTGCCAGCACAGGGGCCAACTATGGCTACACCTTC	CASTGANYGYTF
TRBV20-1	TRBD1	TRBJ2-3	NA	TGCAGTGCTAGTAAACAGGGGGGCACAGATACGCAGTATTTT	CSASKQGGTDTQYF
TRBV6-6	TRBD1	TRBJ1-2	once	TGTGCCAGCAGAATGACAGGGGGCCAAGCTAACTATGGCTACACCTTC	CASRMTGGQANYGYTF
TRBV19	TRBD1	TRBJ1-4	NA	TGTGCCAGTACGGTCCGGGACAGGGGGAATGAAAAACTGTTTTTT	CASTVRDRGNEKLFF
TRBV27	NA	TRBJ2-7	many	TGTGCCAGCAGTTTATCGAACCAGATTACCTACGAGCAGTACTTC	CASSLSNQITYEQYF
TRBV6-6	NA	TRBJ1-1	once	TGTGCCAGCACCCTCGTGGGGGGGCGGGCTGAAGCTTTCTTT	CASTLVGGRAEAFF
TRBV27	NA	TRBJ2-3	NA	TGTGCCAGCAGCCCATCGGGTGCAACTAGCACAGATACGCAGTATTTT	CASSPSGATSTDTQYF
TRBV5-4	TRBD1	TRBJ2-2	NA	TGTGCCAGCAGCTCATGGACCAGGGGGCTCACCGGGGAGCTGTTTTTT	CASSSWTRGLTGELFF
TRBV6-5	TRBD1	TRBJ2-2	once	TGTGCCAGCACTTACCGGGACAGGGAAACCGGGGAGCTGTTTTTT	CASTYRDRETGELFF
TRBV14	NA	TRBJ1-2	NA	TGTGCCAGCAGCCAAGAGTACAGAGGGTCCTATGGCTACACCTTC	CASSQEYRGSYGYTF
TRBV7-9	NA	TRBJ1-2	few	TGTGCCAGCAGCTTACGACCGGGACAAGATGCCTATGGCTACACCTTC	CASSLRPGQDAYGYTF
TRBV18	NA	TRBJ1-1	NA	TGTGCCAGCTCGCGGAACGTAGGAGAAACTGAAGCTTTCTTT	CASSRNVGETEAFF
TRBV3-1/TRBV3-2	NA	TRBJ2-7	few	TGTGCCAGCAGCCAAGCAATCGGAGGGTCCTACGAGCAGTACTTC	CASSQAIGGSYEQYF
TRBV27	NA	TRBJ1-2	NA	TGTGCCAGTAAGATTACAGGATCTAACTATGGCTACACCTTC	CASKITGSNYGYTF
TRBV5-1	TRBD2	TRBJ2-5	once	TGCGCCAGCAGCTTGGTTCCTAGCGGGGGGGCTCAAGAGACCCAGTACTTC	CASSLVPSGGAQETQYF
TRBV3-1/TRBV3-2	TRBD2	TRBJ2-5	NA	TGTGCCAGCAGCCAAGAGTGGACGGGGGGGCGTGGGGAGACCCAGTACTTC	CASSQEWTGGRGETQYF
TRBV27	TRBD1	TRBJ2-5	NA	TGTGCCAGCAGTTTGGGGGACAGTGGTGGGCGGGAGACCCAGTACTTC	CASSLGDSGGRETQYF
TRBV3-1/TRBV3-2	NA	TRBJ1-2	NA	TGTGCCAGCAGCCAAGAGGGCCGTAACTATGGCTACACCTTC	CASSQEGRNYGYTF